The 17 T cell receptor beta chains listed next were all sequenced from one sample in a study of blood T cell repertoires in COVID-19. Libraries were prepared by immunoSEQ multiplex PCR; TCRdb keeps only in-frame clonotypes and omits some of them. The data contain around 310,000 clones, 85% to 90% of them seen just once; the ten biggest clones take up about 9.4%. Sequences were obtained from PBMCs or T cells enriched from blood (not recorded which). The receptors come from a woman under 40 who had recovered from COVID-19.

The chain links TRBV7-2 to TRBJ2-3; 8 bases fit TRBD1. Per germline, CDR1 SGHTA and CDR2 FQGNSA. J lost 0 bases, V lost 5 bases, and 7 bases had no gene match. The CDR3 consists of 16 residues. The DNA for the CDR3 is TGTGCCAGCAGCATTCCAGGGGGCGCAAGCACAGATACGCAGTATTTT. Translated: CASSIPGGASTDTQYF.

The rearrangement links TRBV9 to TRBJ2-1; TRBD1 might be the D (6 bases). This CDR3 is built from 15 residues. Looked up from germline, CDR1 is SGDLS and CDR2 is YYNGEE. V shed 4 bases and J shed 4 bases, with 15 bases lying between them. CDR3 coding DNA: TGTGCCAGCAGCCAAACTTCCGGGACATACAATGAGCAGTTCTTC. This sequence encodes CASSQTSGTYNEQFF.

The rearrangement links TRBV19 to TRBJ2-1; 8 nucleotides match TRBD2. J lost 7 bases, V lost 1 base, and 9 bases had no gene match. This CDR3 comprises 16 residues. The germline gives CDR1 LNHDA, CDR2 SQIVND (reference sequence). CDR3 residues: CASSIVGAGVKNEQFF. The CDR3, as DNA: TGTGCCAGTAGTATAGTAGGAGCGGGAGTTAAAAATGAGCAGTTCTTC.

The chain employs TRBV19 and TRBJ2-5; TRBD2 agrees at 7 bases. Germline lookup yields CDR1 LNHDA and CDR2 SQIVND (reference sequence). CDR3 length: 16 residues. J lost 5 bases, V lost 2 bases, and 11 bases had no gene match. CDR3 amino acids: CASSIISIAGGETQYF. The CDR3 DNA reads as TGTGCCAGTAGTATAATAAGTATAGCGGGTGGGGAGACCCAGTACTTC.

Concerning this clone: The same CDR3 also results from other DNA sequences found in this sample. This chain uses TRBV6-5 with TRBJ1-2; tentative D call: TRBD1 (6 bases). Trimming took 1 base from V and 2 from J, leaving 8 bases between them. CDR1 is MNHEY, CDR2 SVGAGI, per germline. The CDR3 contains 14 residues. The CDR3, as DNA: TGTGCCAGCAGTTACTTGACAGGCAACTATGGCTACACCTTC. Protein product: CASSYLTGNYGYTF.

The rearrangement joins TRBV5-1 to TRBJ1-1; D possibly corresponds to TRBD1 (5 bases). The CDR3 has 13 residues. Trimming took off 3 bases at V and 5 bases at J, with 11 bases between the two ends. The germline CDR1 and CDR2 sequences are SGHRS and YFSETQ. The CDR3 coding sequence is TGCGCCAGCAGCTCGTCAGGGTGGACTGAAGCTTTCTTT. Residues: CASSSSGWTEAFF.

The CDR3 coding sequence is TGTGCCTGGGAGGGACTAGCGCCAAAGAGCTCCTACAATGAGCAGTTCTTC. Protein product: CAWEGLAPKSSYNEQFF. The rearrangement links TRBV30 to TRBJ2-1, with 10 bases fitting TRBD2. This CDR3 is 17 amino acids long. Germline CDR1 reads GTSNPN; CDR2 reads SVGIG (reference sequence). V gave up 5 bases and J gave up 0 bases; unmatched junction bases: 10.

The chain joins TRBV7-9 to TRBJ2-7; possible D gene TRBD2, 5 bases. Deletions cut 8 bases from V and 1 base from J, with 9 bases between. This CDR3 spans 12 amino acids. Per the germline V gene, CDR1 is SEHNR and CDR2 is FQNEAQ (reference sequence). CDR3 in DNA: TGTGCCAGCGTTCGGGATTCCTACGAGCAGTACTTC. It codes for CASVRDSYEQYF.

This rearrangement joins TRBV6-5 to TRBJ2-2; 8 nucleotides line up with TRBD1. This CDR3 region has 13 residues. V trimming: 7 bases; J trimming: 6 bases; junction bases outside the gene matches: 4. From germline, CDR1 is MNHEY and CDR2 SVGAGI. CDR3 DNA: TGTGCCAGCAAGGACAGGGTCGCCGGGGAGCTGTTTTTT. Its protein is CASKDRVAGELFF.

The chain combines TRBV19 with TRBJ1-4; TRBD1 matches 9 bases. In germline, CDR1 is LNHDA, CDR2 SQIVND (reference sequence). Trimming at V came to 5 bases and at J to 7 bases, leaving 11 bases not matched to a gene. This CDR3 has 16 amino acids. The CDR3 region has the DNA TGTGCCAGTAGTTTCCCGGCCGGGACAGGGATTGAAAAACTGTTTTTT. Translation: CASSFPAGTGIEKLFF. Together with reference TRBV19 and TRBJ1-4, the CDR3 gives the full variable domain: DGGITQSPKYLFRKEGQNVTLSCEQNLNHDAMYWYRQDPGQGLRLIYYSQIVNDFQKGDIAEGYSVSREKKESFPLTVTSAQKNPTAFYLCASSFPAGTGIEKLFFGSGTQLSVL.

The chain combines TRBV7-9 with TRBJ1-2; TRBD1 aligns across 7 bases. This CDR3 is built from 14 residues. Germline CDR1 and CDR2: SEHNR and FQNEAQ (reference sequence). Trimming took 3 bases from V and 6 from J; bases not matched to a gene: 7. The CDR3 DNA reads TGTGCCAGCAGCTTGATACAGGGGCCTCATGGCTACACCTTC. Protein: CASSLIQGPHGYTF. Together with reference TRBV7-9 and TRBJ1-2, the CDR3 gives the full variable domain: DTGVSQNPRHKITKRGQNVTFRCDPISEHNRLYWYRQTLGQGPEFLTYFQNEAQLEKSRLLSDRFSAERPKGSFSTLEIQRTEQGDSAMYLCASSLIQGPHGYTFGSGTRLTVV.

This rearrangement joins TRBV18 to TRBJ2-3, with D perhaps matching TRBD2 (6 bases). CDR3 length: 15 amino acids. Germline V gene data show CDR1 as KGHSH and CDR2 as LQKENI. Between the trimmed V and J ends, which lost 6 bases and 5 bases, there was a span of 18 bases. Here the CDR3 reads CASSPWSARGDTQYF. The DNA of the CDR3 is TGTGCCAGCTCGCCGTGGAGCGCGCGGGGAGATACGCAGTATTTT.

V gene TRBV4-3 combines with J gene TRBJ2-7; D gene unclear. V was trimmed by 0 bases and J by 4 bases, leaving 19 bases between them. The length of the CDR3 is 17 residues. Germline V gene sequence: CDR1 LGHNA, CDR2 YSLEER. CDR3 bases: TGCGCCAGCAGCCAAGATCCCTTCCGCGGAGATTGGTACGAGCAGTACTTC. Translating it yields CASSQDPFRGDWYEQYF.

The CDR3 DNA is TGCGCCAGCAGCTTAGGGGTTCAGGGCACAGATACGCAGTATTTT. It translates to CASSLGVQGTDTQYF. The chain has TRBV5-1 and TRBJ2-3, with D possibly TRBD1 on 5 matching bases. The CDR3 totals 15 residues. In germline, CDR1 is SGHRS, CDR2 YFSETQ. With 2 bases removed from V and 1 base from J, the gap between germline ends came to 11 bases.

The V call is TRBV11-2, the J call TRBJ2-3, with D perhaps TRBD1 (6 bases). Germline CDR1 and CDR2: SGHAT and FQNNGV. There are 18 residues in the CDR3. The germline V and J ends were trimmed by 5 bases and 7 bases, with 28 bases remaining between them. CDR3 region: CASSAREQGRAWAYTQYF. CDR3 nucleotide sequence: TGTGCCAGCAGCGCCCGTGAACAGGGAAGGGCGTGGGCATATACGCAGTATTTT.

This clone was counted only a few times. The rearrangement joins TRBV6-5 to TRBJ1-2; 9 bases are shared with TRBD1. Germline loops: CDR1 MNHEY, CDR2 SVGAGI. This CDR3 is 13 amino acids long. With V trimmed by 8 bases and J by 8 bases, 9 bases remained unmatched. This chain's CDR3 is CASVGTGFEGYTF. In nucleotides, the CDR3 is TGTGCCAGCGTCGGGACAGGGTTTGAAGGCTACACCTTC.

This clone was recorded only once. The rearrangement links TRBV6-2 or TRBV6-3 to TRBJ1-1, with 7 bases identical to TRBD1. The CDR3 length is 14 residues. CDR1 is MNHEY and CDR2 is SVGEGT in the germline V gene. V shed 0 bases and J 6 bases; nucleotides not matched to a gene: 4. Written as DNA, the CDR3 is TGTGCCAGCAGTTACTCGACAGGGATACCTGAAGCTTTCTTT. It specifies CASSYSTGIPEAFF.